This section outlines one T cell receptor (beta chain) sequence together with its context. The antigen remains unidentified. Measured with immunoSEQ multiplex PCR; TCRdb has only the in-frame clones, and not every one. Among approximately 85,000 clones, around 93% were seen once, and the ten largest hold around 1.1%. The data are from a study of graft-versus-host responses after intestinal transplantation. Study-wide background: All recipients were given anti-thymocyte globulin induction, and tacrolimus and steroids were then administered for around three years.

Study conclusions and caveats: Elevated graft-versus-host to host-versus-graft clonal ratios in allografts were recorded for patients with graft-donor T cell macrochimerism. Among recipient marrow samples, GvH clones were found; some appeared first in ileum or blood.

The V segment lost 0 bases and the J segment 8 bases; nucleotides outside the gene matches: 13. The CDR3 is 18 amino acids. CDR1 and CDR2 from the germline V gene are MNHEY and SMNVEV (reference sequence). The rearrangement links TRBV27 to TRBJ1-6; 7 bases are shared with TRBD1. The source is a human donor who was the organ donor for an intestinal transplant. The sample in question was unstimulated CD8+ T cells sorted from spleen or lymph node cells, obtained before transplant. The CDR3 DNA reads as TGTGCCAGCAGTTTATCGTACAGGGGAATAAAGGAGGATTCACCCCTCCACTTT. It translates to CASSLSYRGIKEDSPLHF.